This section outlines one T cell receptor (beta chain) sequence together with its context. What it binds is not known. This sample was taken from a study of T cells expressing NK-cell markers. Study details: The authors sequenced eight donors, of whom seven were HCMV-seropositive and one was seronegative. Study results and caveats: In 5 or 6 donors, dominant CD3+CD56+NKG2C+ clonotypes ranked among the top 10 CD8+ clonotypes. No clear determination of HCMV specificity was made for expanded NKG2C+ T cell clones.

TCRdb re-called the 5' RACE reads; one entry per CDR3 protein, DNA not given. The listing records 300,000 to 500,000 distinct CDR3 sequences. This CDR3 comprises 15 residues. Germline V lookup: CDR1 SGHRS, CDR2 YFSETQ. Sample: blood T cells: a sorted CD56 or NKG2C T cell subset, CD4+ or CD8+ T cells, or bulk PBMC T cells (not recorded which). This clonotype originated in a woman between 45 and 65 years old in good health. The chain recombines TRBV5-1 with TRBJ1-2; TCRdb outputs TRBD1, but without DNA this stays unchecked. CDR3 sequence: CASSLYVGQETGYTF.